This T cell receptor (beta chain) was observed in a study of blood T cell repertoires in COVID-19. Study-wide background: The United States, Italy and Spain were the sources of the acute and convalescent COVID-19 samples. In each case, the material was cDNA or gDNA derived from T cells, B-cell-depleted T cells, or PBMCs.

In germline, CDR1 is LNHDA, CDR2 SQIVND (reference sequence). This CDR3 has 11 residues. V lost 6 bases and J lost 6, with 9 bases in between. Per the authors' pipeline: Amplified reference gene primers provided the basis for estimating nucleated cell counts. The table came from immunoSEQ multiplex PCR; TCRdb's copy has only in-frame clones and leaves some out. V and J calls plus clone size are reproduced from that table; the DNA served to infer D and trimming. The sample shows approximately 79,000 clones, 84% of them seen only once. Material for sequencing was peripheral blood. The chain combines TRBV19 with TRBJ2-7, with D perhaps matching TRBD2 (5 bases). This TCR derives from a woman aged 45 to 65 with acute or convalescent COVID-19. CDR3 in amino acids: CASSKSGEQYF. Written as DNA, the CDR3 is TGTGCCAGTAGCAAAAGCGGCGAGCAGTACTTC. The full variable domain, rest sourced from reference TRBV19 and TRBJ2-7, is DGGITQSPKYLFRKEGQNVTLSCEQNLNHDAMYWYRQDPGQGLRLIYYSQIVNDFQKGDIAEGYSVSREKKESFPLTVTSAQKNPTAFYLCASSKSGEQYFGPGTRLTVT.